The sequence of this TCR beta chain was determined in a study of blood T cell repertoires in COVID-19. CDR1 and CDR2 from the germline V gene are MNHNS and SASEGT. V lost 6 bases to trimming and J lost 2 bases; unmatched junction nucleotides: 3. This CDR3 region has 14 residues. Using immunoSEQ multiplex PCR, the repertoire was profiled, and TCRdb retains in-frame clones only, with some absent. The profile shows 250,000 to 350,000 clones, 75% to 90% of them singletons. The sequence was collected from a young woman who had recovered from COVID-19. The genes are TRBV6-1 and TRBJ1-5; 8 bases map to TRBD1. The specimen was PBMCs or T cells enriched from blood (not recorded which). Here the CDR3 reads CASSDRGGNQPQHF. CDR3 nucleotides: TGTGCCAGCAGCGACAGGGGCGGCAATCAGCCCCAGCATTTT.